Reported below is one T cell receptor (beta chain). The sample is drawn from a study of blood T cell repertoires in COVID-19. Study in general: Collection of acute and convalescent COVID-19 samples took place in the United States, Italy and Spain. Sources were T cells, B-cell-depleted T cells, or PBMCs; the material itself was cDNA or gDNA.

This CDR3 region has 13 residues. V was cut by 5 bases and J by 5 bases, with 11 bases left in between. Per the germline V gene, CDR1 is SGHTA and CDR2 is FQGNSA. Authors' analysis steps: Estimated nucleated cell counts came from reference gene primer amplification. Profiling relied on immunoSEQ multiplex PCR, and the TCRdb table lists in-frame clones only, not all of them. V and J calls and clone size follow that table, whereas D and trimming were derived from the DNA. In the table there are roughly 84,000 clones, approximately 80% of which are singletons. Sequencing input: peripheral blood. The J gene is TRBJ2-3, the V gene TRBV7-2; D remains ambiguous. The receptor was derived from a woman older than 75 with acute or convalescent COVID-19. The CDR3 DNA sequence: TGTGCCAGCAGCCCCCAGGTGGTAGATACGCAGTATTTT. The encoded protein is CASSPQVVDTQYF. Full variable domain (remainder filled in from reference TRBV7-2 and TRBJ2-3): GAGVSQSPSNKVTEKGKDVELRCDPISGHTALYWYRQSLGQGLEFLIYFQGNSAPDKSGLPSDRFSAERTGGSVSTLTIQRTQQEDSAVYLCASSPQVVDTQYFGPGTRLTVL.